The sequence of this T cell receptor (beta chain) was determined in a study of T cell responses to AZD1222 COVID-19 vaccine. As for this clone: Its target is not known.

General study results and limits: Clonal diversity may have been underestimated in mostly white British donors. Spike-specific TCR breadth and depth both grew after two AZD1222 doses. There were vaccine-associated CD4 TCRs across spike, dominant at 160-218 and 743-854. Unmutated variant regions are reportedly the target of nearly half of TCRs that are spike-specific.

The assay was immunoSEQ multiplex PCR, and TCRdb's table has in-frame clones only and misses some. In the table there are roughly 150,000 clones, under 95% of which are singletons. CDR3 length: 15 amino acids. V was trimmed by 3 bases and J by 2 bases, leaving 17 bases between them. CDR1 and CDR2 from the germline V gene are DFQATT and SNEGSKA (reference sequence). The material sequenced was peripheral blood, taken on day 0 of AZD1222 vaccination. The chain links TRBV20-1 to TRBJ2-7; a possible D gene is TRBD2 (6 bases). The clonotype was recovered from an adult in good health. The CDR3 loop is CSASRGSIPPYEQYF. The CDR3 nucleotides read TGCAGTGCTAGTCGGGGGAGTATCCCCCCCTACGAGCAGTACTTC.